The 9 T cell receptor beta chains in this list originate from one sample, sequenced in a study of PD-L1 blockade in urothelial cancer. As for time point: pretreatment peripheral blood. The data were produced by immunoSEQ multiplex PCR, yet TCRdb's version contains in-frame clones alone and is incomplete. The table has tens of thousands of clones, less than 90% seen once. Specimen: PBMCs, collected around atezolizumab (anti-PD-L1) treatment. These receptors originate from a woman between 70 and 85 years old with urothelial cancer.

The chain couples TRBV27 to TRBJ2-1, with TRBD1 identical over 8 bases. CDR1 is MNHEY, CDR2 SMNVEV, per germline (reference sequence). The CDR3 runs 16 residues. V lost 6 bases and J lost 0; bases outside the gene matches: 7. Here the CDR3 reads CASRSTGGSSYNEQFF. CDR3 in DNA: TGTGCCAGCAGGAGTACAGGGGGGAGCTCCTACAATGAGCAGTTCTTC.

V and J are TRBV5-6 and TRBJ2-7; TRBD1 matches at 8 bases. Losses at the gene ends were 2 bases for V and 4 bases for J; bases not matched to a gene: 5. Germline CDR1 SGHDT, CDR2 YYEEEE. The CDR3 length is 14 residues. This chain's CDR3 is CASSLGQGRYEQYF. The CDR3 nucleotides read TGTGCCAGCAGCTTAGGACAGGGAAGGTACGAGCAGTACTTC.

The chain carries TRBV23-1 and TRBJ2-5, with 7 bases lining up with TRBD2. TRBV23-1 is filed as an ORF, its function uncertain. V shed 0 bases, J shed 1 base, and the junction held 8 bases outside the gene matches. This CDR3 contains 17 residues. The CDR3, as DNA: TGCGCCAGCAGTCAATCCGGGCTAGCGGAGATCCAAGAGACCCAGTACTTC. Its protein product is CASSQSGLAEIQETQYF.

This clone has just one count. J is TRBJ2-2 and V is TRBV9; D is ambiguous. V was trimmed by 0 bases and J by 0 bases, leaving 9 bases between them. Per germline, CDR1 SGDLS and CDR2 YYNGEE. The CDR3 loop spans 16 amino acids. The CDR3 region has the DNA TGTGCCAGCAGCGTAGGTGTGGGCGCGAACACCGGGGAGCTGTTTTTT. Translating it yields CASSVGVGANTGELFF.

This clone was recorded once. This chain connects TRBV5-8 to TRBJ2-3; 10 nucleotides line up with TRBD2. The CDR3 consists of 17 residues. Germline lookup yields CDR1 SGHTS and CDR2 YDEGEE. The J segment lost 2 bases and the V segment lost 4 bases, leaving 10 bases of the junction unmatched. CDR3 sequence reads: CASSPGTSVVFTDTQYF. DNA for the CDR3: TGTGCCAGCAGCCCCGGGACTAGCGTTGTGTTCACAGATACGCAGTATTTT.

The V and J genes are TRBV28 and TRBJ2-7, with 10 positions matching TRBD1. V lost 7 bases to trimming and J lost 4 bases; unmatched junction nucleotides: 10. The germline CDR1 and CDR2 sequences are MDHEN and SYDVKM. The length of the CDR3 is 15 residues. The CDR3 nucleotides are TGTGCCAGCACGACAGGGGGCATTTCGGCTTACGAGCAGTACTTC. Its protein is CASTTGGISAYEQYF.

The CDR3 nucleotides read TGTGCCAGCACCCTCGGGACAGGGAACGTGGGCGAGCAGTACTTC. This sequence encodes CASTLGTGNVGEQYF. This chain uses TRBV7-2 with TRBJ2-7; 9 bases are a match to TRBD1. After removal of 7 bases from V and 6 bases from J, the junction contained 13 bases not matched to a gene. The CDR3 totals 15 residues. Per germline, CDR1 SGHTA and CDR2 FQGNSA.

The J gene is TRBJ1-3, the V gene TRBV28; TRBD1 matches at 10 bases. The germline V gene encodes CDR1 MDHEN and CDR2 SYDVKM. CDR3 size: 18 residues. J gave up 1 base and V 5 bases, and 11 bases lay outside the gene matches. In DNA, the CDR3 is TGTGCCAGCAGTAATTATGGGGGACAGGGGACATCTGGAAACACCATATATTTT. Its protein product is CASSNYGGQGTSGNTIYF.

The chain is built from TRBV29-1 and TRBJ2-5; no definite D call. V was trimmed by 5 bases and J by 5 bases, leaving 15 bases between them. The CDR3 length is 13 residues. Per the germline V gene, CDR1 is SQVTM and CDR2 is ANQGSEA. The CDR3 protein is CSVRLLPGETQYF. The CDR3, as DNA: TGCAGCGTTAGGCTGCTTCCCGGGGAGACCCAGTACTTC.